The sequence of this T cell receptor beta chain was determined in a study of shared clonotypes between healthy human individuals. The CDR3 runs to 15 residues. The trim removed 5 bases at V and 5 bases at J, leaving 8 bases unmatched. Germline-derived CDR1 and CDR2 are MDHEN and SYDVKM. Method: immunoSEQ multiplex PCR; TCRdb's copy keeps in-frame clones and lacks some. The sample lists about 2.4 million clones, roughly 93% occurring once. Donors were healthy HIV-negative adults without recent acute infections or vaccinations. This receptor was taken from a man aged 18 to 30 in good health. Some clones in this sample may be carry-over from other donors' samples. The specimen sequenced was naive CD4+ T cells from PBMCs. Specified subset: CD45RA+ positively selected. The chain recombines TRBV28 with TRBJ2-7; 11 positions match TRBD2. CDR3 sequence reads: CASSRRGLAVDEQYF. CDR3 nucleotides: TGTGCCAGCAGTCGAAGGGGACTAGCGGTAGACGAGCAGTACTTC.